This T cell receptor beta chain came from a study of blood T cells in healthy people across ages. General study findings and limits: Shifts in expanded clonotypes may have been confounded by donor CMV status, which was unknown.

As for this clonotype: Its target is unknown.

Next came a second PCR, run for about 7 to 11 cycles, which used a sample-barcoded 5' primer along with a J-beta primer mix. TCRdb independently ran MiXCR on the 5' RACE reads; one entry per CDR3 protein. The sample holds around 1,700,000 distinct CDR3 sequences, 25% to 30% seen once. The donors, all healthy, were Caucasians living in Russia, aged about 6 to 100. No fewer than 6 micrograms of total RNA were isolated from every sample. Source material: blood. The sequence was collected from a woman in her twenties or thirties in good health.

Written as DNA, the CDR3 is TGCAGTGCGCCTCGGTCCGGGGAGCAGTTCTTC. Protein product: CSAPRSGEQFF. The chain links TRBV20-1 to TRBJ2-1; D is unresolved. Germline V gene lookup returns CDR1 DFQATT and CDR2 SNEGSKA (reference sequence). This CDR3 is built from 11 residues. Trimming removed 6 bases at V and 10 bases at J, with 13 bases between.